The clone carrying this T cell receptor (beta chain) was observed a few times. What it recognizes is unknown. This sample is drawn from a study of T-cell memory formation after mild COVID-19. Using constant-segment primers, 5'RACE produced TCR alpha and TCR beta cDNA libraries carrying sample barcodes and UMIs. MiXCR, run by TCRdb on the 5' RACE reads, gives a single entry per CDR3 protein. The repertoire consists of about 240,000 distinct CDR3 sequences, with over 9% occurring once and the leading ten covering around 20%. Points from the study as a whole: Later expanders leaned CD4+, whereas clones that contracted between day 15 and 85 were balanced CD4/CD8. Mostly located in CM and EM were contracting CD4+ clones, with contracting CD8+ clones located in EMRA. Still unconfirmed is whether the second-wave clones peaking on day 37 recognized SARS-CoV-2.

V shed 3 bases and J shed 0 bases, with 11 bases lying between them. The germline V gene encodes CDR1 SEHNR and CDR2 FQNEAQ (reference sequence). This CDR3 is built from 15 residues. The sample was PBMCs or a T cell subset sorted from them (not recorded which). The chain has TRBV7-9 and TRBJ1-1; D gene unclear. This receptor was obtained from a man in his late teens or twenties who had mild COVID-19 (a few samples of this study predate the infection). Cell type and time point are not known. The CDR3 reads CASSFKRMMNTEAFF. In DNA, the CDR3 is TGTGCCAGCAGCTTTAAACGGATGATGAACACTGAAGCTTTCTTT.